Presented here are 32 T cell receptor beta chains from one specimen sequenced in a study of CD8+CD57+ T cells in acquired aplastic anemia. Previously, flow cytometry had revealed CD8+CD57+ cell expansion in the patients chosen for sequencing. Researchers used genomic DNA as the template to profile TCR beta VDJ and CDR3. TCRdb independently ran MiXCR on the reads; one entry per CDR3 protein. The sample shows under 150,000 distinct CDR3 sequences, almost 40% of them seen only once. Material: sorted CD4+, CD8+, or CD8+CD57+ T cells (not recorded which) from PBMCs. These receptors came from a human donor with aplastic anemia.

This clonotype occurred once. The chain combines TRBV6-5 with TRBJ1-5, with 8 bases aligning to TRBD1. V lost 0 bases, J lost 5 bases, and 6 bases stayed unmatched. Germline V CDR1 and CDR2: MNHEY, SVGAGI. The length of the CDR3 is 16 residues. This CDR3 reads CASSYSNPGGYQPQHF. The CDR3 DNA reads TGTGCCAGCAGTTACTCGAACCCAGGGGGCTATCAGCCCCAGCATTTT.

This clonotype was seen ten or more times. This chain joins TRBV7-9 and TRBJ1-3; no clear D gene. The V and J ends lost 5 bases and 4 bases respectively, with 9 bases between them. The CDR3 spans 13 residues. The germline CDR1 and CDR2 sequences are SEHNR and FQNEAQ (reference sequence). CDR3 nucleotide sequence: TGTGCCAGCAGCCCCAGTGGGGGAAACACCATATATTTT. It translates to CASSPSGGNTIYF.

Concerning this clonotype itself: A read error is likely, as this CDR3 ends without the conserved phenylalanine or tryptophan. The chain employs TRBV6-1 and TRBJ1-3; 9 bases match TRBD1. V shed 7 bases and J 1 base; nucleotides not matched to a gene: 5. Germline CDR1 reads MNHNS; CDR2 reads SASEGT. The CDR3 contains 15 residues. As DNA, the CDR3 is TGTGCCAGCACCTACAGGGGGCAATCTGGAAACACCATATATCTT. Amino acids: CASTYRGQSGNTIYL.

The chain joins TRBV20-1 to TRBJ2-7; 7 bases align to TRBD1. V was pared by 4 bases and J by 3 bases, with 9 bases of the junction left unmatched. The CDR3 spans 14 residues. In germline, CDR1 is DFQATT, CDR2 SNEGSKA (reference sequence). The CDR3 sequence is CSATSGTDLYEQYF. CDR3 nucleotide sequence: TGCAGTGCTACATCCGGGACAGACCTCTACGAGCAGTACTTC.

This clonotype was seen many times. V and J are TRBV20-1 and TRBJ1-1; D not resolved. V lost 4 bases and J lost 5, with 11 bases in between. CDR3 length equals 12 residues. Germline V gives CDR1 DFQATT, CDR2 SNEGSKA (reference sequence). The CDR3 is CSAIRTWTEAFF. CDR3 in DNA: TGCAGTGCTATTAGGACCTGGACTGAAGCTTTCTTT.

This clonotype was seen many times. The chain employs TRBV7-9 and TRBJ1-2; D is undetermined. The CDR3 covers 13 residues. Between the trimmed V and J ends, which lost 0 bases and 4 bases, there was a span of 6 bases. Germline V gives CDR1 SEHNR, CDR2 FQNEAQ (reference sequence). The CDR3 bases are TGTGCCAGCAGCTTAGCGGGAGCCTATGGCTACACCTTC. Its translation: CASSLAGAYGYTF.

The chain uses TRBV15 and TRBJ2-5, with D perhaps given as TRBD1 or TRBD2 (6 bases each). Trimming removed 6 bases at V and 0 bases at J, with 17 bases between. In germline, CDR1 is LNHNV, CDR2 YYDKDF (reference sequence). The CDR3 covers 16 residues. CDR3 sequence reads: CATRGLGGRDQETQYF. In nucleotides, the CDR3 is TGTGCCACCAGAGGGCTCGGGGGCCGTGACCAAGAGACCCAGTACTTC. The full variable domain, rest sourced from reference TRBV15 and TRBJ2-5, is DAMVIQNPRYQVTQFGKPVTLSCSQTLNHNVMYWYQQKSSQAPKLLFHYYDKDFNNEADTPDNFQSRRPNTSFCFLDIRSPGLGDTAMYLCATRGLGGRDQETQYFGPGTRLLVL.

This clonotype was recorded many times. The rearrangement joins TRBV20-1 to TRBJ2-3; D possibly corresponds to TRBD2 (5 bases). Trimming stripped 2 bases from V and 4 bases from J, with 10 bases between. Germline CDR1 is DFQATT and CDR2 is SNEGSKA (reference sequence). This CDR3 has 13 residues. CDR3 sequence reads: CSARPLAPDTQYF. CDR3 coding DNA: TGCAGTGCTAGACCCCTAGCCCCAGATACGCAGTATTTT.

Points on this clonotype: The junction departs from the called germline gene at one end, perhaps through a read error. The CDR3 coding sequence is TGTGCCACCAGTGATTTTGGGGTTGAGGGGACCCAGTACTTC. This gives the protein CATSDFGVEGTQYF. The chain has TRBV25-1 and TRBJ2-5; D may be TRBD2 (5 bases). The CDR3 is 14 residues long. Germline lookup yields CDR1 MGHDK and CDR2 SYGVNS.

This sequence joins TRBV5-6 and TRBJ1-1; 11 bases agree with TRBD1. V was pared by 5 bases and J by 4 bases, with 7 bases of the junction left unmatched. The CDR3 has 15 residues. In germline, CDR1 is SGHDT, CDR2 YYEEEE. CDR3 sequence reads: CASSFPGTGGTEAFF. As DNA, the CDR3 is TGTGCCAGCAGTTTCCCCGGGACAGGGGGCACTGAAGCTTTCTTT.

CDR3 loop: CASSGLAGLDGYTF. CDR3 nucleotides: TGTGCCAGCAGTGGATTGGCAGGGTTAGATGGCTACACCTTC. The V gene is TRBV2, the J gene TRBJ1-2; D perhaps matches TRBD1 (5 bases). The CDR3 contains 14 residues. The germline CDR1 and CDR2 sequences are SNHLY and FYNNEI. Deletions cut 4 bases from V and 6 bases from J, with 15 bases between.

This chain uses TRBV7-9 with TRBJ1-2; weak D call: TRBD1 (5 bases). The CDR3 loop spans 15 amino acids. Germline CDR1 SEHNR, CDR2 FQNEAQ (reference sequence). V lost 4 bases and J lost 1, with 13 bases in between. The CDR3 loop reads CASSSDTGHNYGYTF. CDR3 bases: TGTGCCAGCAGCTCGGACACCGGCCATAACTATGGCTACACCTTC.

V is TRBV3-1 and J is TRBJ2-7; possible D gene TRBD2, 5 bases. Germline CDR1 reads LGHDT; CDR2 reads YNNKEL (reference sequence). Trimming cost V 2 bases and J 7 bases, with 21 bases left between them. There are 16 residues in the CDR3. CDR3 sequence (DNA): TGTGCCAGCAGCCAACTCTCTTCGGGGTTTGTTGGGGAGCAGTACTTC. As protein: CASSQLSSGFVGEQYF.

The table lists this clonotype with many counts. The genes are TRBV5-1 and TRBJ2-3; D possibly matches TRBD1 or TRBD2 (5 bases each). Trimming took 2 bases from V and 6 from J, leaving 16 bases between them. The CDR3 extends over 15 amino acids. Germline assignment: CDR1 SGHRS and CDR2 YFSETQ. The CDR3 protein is CASSLPDNRGDTQYF. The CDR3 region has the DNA TGCGCCAGCAGCTTACCGGACAACCGCGGGGATACGCAGTATTTT.

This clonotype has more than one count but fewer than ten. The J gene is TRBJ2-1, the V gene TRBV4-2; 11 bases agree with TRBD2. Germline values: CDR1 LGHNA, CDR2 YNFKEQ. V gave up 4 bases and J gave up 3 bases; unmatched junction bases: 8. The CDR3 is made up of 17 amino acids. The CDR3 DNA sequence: TGTGCCAGCAGCCCTGGGACTAGCGGTGATTACTACAATGAGCAGTTCTTC. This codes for CASSPGTSGDYYNEQFF.

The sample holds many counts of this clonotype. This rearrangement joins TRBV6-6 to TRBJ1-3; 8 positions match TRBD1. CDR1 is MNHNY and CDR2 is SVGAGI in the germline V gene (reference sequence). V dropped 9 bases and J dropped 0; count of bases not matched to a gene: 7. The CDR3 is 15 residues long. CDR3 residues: CASHGQGRSGNTIYF. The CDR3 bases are TGTGCCAGTCACGGACAGGGTCGCTCTGGAAACACCATATATTTT.

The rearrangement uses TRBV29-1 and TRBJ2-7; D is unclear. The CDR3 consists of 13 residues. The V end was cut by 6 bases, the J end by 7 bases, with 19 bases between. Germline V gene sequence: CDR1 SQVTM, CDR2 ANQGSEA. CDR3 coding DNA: TGCAGCGTCGTTAGGCTGGGTAACCCGGAGCAGTACTTC. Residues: CSVVRLGNPEQYF.

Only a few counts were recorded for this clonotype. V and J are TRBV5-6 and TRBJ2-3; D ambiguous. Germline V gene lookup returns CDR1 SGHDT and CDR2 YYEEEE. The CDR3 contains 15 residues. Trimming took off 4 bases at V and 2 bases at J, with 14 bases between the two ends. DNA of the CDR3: TGTGCCAGCAGCCGTCGTGGGTCCCCCACAGATACGCAGTATTTT. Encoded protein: CASSRRGSPTDTQYF.

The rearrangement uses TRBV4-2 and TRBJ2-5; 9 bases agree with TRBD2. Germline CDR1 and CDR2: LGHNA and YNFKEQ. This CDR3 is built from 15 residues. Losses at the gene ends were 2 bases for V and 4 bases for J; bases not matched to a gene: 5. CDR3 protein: CASSQLSGGPETQYF. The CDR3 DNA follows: TGTGCCAGCAGCCAACTTAGCGGGGGACCAGAGACCCAGTACTTC.

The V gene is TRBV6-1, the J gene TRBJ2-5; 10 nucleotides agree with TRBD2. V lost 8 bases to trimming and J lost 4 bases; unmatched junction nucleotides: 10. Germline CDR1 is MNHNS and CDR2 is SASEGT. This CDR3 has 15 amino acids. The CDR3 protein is CASLAAGGPRETQYF. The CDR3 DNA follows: TGTGCCAGCCTAGCAGCGGGGGGGCCACGAGAGACCCAGTACTTC.

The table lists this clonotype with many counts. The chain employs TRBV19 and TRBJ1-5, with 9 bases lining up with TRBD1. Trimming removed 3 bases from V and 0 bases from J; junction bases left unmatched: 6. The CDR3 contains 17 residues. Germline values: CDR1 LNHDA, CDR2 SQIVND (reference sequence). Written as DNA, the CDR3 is TGTGCCAGTAGTATTACTACAGGGGGCAATAGCAATCAGCCCCAGCATTTT. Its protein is CASSITTGGNSNQPQHF.

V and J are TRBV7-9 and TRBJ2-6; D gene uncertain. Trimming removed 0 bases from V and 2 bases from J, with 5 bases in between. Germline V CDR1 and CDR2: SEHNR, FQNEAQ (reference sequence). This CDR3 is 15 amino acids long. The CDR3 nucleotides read TGTGCCAGCAGCTTAGCGAACCCTGGGGCCAACGTCCTGACTTTC. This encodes CASSLANPGANVLTF.

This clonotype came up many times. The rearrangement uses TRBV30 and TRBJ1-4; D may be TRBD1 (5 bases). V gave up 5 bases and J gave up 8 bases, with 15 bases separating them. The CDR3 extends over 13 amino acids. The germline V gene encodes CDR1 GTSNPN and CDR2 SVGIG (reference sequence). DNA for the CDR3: TGTGCCTGGGGGTCAGGTCGGGGGGAAAAACTGTTTTTT. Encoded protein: CAWGSGRGEKLFF.

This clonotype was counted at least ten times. CDR3 region: CSAGDRRTYEQYF. The CDR3 DNA is TGCAGTGCTGGGGACAGAAGAACCTACGAGCAGTACTTC. The chain joins TRBV20-1 to TRBJ2-7; 7 nucleotides align to TRBD1. The germline CDR1 and CDR2 sequences are DFQATT and SNEGSKA (reference sequence). With V trimmed by 5 bases and J by 2 bases, 6 bases remained unmatched. There are 13 residues in the CDR3.

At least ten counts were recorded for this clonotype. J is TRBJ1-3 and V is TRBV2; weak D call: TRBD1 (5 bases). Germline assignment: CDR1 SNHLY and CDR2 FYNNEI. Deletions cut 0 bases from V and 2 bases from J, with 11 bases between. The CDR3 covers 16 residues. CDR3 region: CASSEARVGAGNTIYF. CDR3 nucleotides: TGTGCCAGCAGTGAAGCCAGGGTGGGGGCTGGAAACACCATATATTTT.

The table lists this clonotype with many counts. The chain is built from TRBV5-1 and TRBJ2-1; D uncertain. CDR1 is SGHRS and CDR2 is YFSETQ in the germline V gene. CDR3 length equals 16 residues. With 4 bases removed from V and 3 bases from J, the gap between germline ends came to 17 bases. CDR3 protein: CASSPGRATNYNEQFF. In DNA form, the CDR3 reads TGCGCCAGCAGCCCAGGTAGAGCCACGAACTACAATGAGCAGTTCTTC.

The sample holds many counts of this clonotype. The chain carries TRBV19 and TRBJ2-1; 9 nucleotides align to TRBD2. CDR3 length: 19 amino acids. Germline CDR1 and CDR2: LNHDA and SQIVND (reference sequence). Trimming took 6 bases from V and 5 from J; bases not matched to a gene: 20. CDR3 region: CASSPRGTSGPERNNEQFF. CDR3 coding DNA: TGTGCCAGTAGCCCTCGTGGAACTAGCGGGCCGGAGCGAAACAATGAGCAGTTCTTC. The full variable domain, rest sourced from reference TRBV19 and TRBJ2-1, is DGGITQSPKYLFRKEGQNVTLSCEQNLNHDAMYWYRQDPGQGLRLIYYSQIVNDFQKGDIAEGYSVSREKKESFPLTVTSAQKNPTAFYLCASSPRGTSGPERNNEQFFGPGTRLTVL.

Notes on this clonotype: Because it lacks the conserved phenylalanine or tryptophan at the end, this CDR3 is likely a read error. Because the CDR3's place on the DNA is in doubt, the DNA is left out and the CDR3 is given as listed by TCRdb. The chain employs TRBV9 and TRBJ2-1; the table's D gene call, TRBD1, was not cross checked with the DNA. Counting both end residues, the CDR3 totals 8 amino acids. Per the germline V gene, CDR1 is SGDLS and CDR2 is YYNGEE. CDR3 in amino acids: CASSLTRL.

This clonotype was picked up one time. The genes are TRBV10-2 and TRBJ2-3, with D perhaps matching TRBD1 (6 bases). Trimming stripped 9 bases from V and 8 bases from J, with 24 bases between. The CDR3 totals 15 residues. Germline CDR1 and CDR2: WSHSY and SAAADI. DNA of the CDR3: TGCGCCAGTCAGGGGCCCAGGGGTGTCGCAGGTACGCAGTATTTT. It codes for CASQGPRGVAGTQYF.

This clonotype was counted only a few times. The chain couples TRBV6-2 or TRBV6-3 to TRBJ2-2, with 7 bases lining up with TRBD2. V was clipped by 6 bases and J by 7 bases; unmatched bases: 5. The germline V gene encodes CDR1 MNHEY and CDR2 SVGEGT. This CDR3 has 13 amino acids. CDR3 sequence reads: CASRETSIGELFF. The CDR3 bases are TGTGCCAGCAGGGAGACTAGCATCGGGGAGCTGTTTTTT.

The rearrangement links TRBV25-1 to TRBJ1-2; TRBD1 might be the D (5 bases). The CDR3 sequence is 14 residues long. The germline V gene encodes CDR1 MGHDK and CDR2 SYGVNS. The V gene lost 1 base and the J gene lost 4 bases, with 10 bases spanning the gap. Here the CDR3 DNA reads TGTGCCAGCAGTGAATTCAGGGAGGGCTATGGCTACACCTTC. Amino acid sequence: CASSEFREGYGYTF.

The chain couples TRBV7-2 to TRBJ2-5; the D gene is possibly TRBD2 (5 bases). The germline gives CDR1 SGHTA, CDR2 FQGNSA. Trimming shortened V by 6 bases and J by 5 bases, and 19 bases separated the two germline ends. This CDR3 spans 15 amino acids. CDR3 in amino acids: CASRTGGASGETQYF. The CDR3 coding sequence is TGTGCCAGCAGGACGGGCGGAGCCTCGGGGGAGACCCAGTACTTC.